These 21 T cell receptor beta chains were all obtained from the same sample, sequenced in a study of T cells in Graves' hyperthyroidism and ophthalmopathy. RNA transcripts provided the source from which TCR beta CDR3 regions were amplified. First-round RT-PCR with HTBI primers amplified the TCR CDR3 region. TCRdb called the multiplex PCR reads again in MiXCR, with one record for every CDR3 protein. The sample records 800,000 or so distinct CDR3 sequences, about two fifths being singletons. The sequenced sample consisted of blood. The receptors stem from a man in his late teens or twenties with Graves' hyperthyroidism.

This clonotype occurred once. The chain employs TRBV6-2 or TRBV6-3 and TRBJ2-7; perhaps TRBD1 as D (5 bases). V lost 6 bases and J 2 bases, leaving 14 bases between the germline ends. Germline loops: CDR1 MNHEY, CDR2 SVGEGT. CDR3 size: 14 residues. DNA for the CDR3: TGTGCCAGCAGCCCCTTTGACAGCACCTACGAGCAGTACTTC. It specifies CASSPFDSTYEQYF.

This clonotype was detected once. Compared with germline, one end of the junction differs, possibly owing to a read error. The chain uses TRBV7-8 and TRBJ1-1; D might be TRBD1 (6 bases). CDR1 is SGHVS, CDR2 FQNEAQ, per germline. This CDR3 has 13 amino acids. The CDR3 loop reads CASSPGTLNKAFF. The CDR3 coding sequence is TGCGCCAGCAGCCCCGGGACACTTAATAAAGCTTTCTTT.

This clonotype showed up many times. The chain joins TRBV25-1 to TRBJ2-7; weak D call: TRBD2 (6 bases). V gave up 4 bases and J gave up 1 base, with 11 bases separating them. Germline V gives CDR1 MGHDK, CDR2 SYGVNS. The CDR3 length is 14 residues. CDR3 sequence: CASSAPSGSYEQYF. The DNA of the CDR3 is TGTGCCAGCAGTGCACCCAGCGGGTCCTACGAGCAGTACTTC.

The CDR3 region has the DNA TGCAGTGCTAGAGATCGGGACACCTCACCCCTCCAAGAGACCCAGTACTTC. It specifies CSARDRDTSPLQETQYF. The chain has TRBV20-1 and TRBJ2-5; D possibly corresponds to TRBD1 (6 bases). The ends were cut back, 0 bases at V and 1 base at J, with 18 bases in the middle. Germline lookup yields CDR1 DFQATT and CDR2 SNEGSKA (reference sequence). This CDR3 has 17 amino acids.

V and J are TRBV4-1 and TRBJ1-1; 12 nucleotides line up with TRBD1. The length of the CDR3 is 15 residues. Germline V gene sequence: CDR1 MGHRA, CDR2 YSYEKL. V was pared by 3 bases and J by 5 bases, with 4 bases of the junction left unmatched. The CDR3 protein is CASSQGQGARTEAFF. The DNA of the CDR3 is TGCGCCAGCAGCCAGGGACAGGGGGCAAGAACTGAAGCTTTCTTT.

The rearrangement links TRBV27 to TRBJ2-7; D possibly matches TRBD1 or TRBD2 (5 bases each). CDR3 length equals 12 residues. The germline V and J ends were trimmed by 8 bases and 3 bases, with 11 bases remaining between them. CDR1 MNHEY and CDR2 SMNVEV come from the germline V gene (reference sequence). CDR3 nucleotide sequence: TGTGCCAGCGGGGGACCGCTCTACGAGCAGTACTTC. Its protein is CASGGPLYEQYF.

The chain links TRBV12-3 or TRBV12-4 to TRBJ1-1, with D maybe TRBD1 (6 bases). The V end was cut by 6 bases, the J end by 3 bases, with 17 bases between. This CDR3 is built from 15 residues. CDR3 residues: CASSRYRDTDTEAFF. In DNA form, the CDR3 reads TGTGCCAGCAGCCGGTACCGGGACACCGACACTGAAGCTTTCTTT.

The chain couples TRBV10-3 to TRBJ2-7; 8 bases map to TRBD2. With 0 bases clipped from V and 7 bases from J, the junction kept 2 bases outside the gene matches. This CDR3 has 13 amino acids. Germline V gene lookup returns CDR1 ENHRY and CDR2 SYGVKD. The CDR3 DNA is TGTGCCATCAGTGAGTCGACGGGGGGGGAGCAGTACTTC. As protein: CAISESTGGEQYF.

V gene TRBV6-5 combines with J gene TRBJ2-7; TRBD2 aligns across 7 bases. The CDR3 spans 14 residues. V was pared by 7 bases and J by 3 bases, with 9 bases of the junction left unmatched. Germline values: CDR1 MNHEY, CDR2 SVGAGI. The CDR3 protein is CASTDGGSRYEQYF. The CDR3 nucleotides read TGTGCCAGCACCGACGGGGGGAGCCGCTACGAGCAGTACTTC.

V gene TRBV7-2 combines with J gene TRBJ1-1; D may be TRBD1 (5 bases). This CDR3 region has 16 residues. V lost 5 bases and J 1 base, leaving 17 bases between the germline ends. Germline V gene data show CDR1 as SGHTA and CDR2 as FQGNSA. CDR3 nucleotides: TGTGCCAGCAGCCCAAATCAGGTGGGGGGGAACACTGAAGCTTTCTTT. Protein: CASSPNQVGGNTEAFF.

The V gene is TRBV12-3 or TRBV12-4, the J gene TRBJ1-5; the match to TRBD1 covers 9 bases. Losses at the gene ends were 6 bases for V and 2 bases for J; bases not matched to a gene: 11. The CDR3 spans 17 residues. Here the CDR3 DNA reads TGTGCCAGCAGCCTTCATAAGGGACAGGGAGGCAATCAGCCCCAGCATTTT. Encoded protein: CASSLHKGQGGNQPQHF.

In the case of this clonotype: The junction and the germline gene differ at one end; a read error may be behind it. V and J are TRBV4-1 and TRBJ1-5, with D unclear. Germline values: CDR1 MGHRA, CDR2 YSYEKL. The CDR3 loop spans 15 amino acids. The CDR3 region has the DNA TGTGCCAGCAGCCAAGAAGGGTATAGCAATCAGCCCCAGCATTTT. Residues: CASSQEGYSNQPQHF.

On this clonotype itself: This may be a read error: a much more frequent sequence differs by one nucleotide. DNA for the CDR3: TGTGCCAGCAGCTTAGCCCGGACAGGGAACGAGCAGTACTTC. It codes for CASSLARTGNEQYF. V gene TRBV7-2 combines with J gene TRBJ2-7; 8 nucleotides align to TRBD1. Germline values: CDR1 SGHTA, CDR2 FQGNSA. The CDR3 runs 14 residues. V dropped 0 bases and J dropped 5; count of bases not matched to a gene: 3.

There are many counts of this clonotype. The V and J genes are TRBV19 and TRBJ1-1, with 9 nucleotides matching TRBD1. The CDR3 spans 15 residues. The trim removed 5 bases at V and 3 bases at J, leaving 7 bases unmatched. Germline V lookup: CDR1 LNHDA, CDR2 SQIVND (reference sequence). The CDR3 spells CASSPQGQGYTEAFF. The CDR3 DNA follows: TGTGCCAGTAGTCCACAGGGACAGGGATACACTGAAGCTTTCTTT.

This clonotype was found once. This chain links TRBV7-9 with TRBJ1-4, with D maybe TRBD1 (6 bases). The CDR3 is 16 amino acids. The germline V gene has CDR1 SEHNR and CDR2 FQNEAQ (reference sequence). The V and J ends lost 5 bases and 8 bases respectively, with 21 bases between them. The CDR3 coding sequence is TGTGCCAGCAGCCTAACAGGGATCACCGTCCTAGAAAAACTGTTTTTT. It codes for CASSLTGITVLEKLFF.

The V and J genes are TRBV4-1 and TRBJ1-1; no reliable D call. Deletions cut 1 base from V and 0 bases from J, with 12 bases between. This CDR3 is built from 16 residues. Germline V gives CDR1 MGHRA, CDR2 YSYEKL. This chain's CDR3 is CASSQGAALMNTEAFF. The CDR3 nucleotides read TGCGCCAGCAGCCAAGGGGCAGCACTTATGAACACTGAAGCTTTCTTT.

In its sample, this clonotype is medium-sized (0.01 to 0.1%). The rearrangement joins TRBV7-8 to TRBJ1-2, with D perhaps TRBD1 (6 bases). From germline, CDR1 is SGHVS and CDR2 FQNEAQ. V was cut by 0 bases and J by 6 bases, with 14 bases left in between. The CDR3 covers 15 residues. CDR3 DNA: TGTGCCAGCAGCTTAGCCTTTGGGGGGCGGGATGGCTACACCTTC. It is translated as CASSLAFGGRDGYTF.

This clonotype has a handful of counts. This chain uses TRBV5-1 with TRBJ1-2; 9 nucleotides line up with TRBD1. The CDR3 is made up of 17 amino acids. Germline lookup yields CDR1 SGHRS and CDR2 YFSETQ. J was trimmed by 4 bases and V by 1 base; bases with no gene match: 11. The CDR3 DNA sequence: TGCGCCAGCAGCTTGCAATCAACAGGGGGCGTCGGCTATGGCTACACCTTC. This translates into CASSLQSTGGVGYGYTF.

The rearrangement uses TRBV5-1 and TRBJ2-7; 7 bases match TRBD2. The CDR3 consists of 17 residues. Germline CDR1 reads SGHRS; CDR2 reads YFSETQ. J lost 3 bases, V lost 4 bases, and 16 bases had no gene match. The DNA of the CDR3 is TGCGCCAGCAGCAGGGGACTAACGGGAGGTTTTGACTACGAGCAGTACTTC. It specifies CASSRGLTGGFDYEQYF.

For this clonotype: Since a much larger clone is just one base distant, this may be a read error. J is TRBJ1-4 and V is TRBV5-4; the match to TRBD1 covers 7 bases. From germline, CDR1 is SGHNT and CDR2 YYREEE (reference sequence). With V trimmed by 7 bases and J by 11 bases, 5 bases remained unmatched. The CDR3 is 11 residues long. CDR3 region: CASGRQGKLFF. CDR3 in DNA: TGTGCCAGCGGCCGACAGGGTAAACTGTTTTTT. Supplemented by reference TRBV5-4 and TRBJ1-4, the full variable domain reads ETGVTQSPTHLIKTRGQQVTLRCSSQSGHNTVSWYQQALGQGPQFIFQYYREEENGRGNFPPRFSGLQFPNYSSELNVNALELDDSALYLCASGRQGKLFFGSGTQLSVL.

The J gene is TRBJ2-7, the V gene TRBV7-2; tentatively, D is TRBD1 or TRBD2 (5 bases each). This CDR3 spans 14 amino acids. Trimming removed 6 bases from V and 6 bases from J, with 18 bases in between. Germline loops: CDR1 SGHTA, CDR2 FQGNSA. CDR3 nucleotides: TGTGCCAGCAGTTACGACCGGGACCCCCGCGAGCAGTACTTC. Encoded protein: CASSYDRDPREQYF.